This T cell receptor beta chain was identified in a study of regulatory T cells in long-lasting Graves disease (dated by TCRdb to the early 2020s). With respect to the entire study: Newly diagnosed Graves' disease patients had taken antithyroid drugs for less than 3 months. Patients with persistent Graves' disease were compared with patients with newly diagnosed Graves' disease using TCR sequencing and RNA sequencing of peripheral blood. The study took place in China and was registered as a clinical trial. A total of about 33 samples underwent TCR sequencing, from roughly 13 patients with persistent Graves' disease and some 20 patients with newly diagnosed Graves' disease. Study-wide conclusions, independent of this receptor: The study examined only peripheral blood because the primary lesion, thyroid tissue, could not be accessed. The small sample size was acknowledged by the authors as a limitation that may reduce accuracy. Sequencing and analysis were restricted to the TCR beta chain. Compared with newly diagnosed patients, persistent Graves' disease patients had lower TCR Shannon entropy and fewer highly expanded clones, which suggests clonal expansion. A larger number of public clonotypes was shared among persistent patients (approximately 2,600) than among newly diagnosed patients (roughly 980). Preferential use of TRBV28, TRBJ1-2 and TRBJ2-5 was observed in persistent disease, whereas TRBV20-1 and TRBJ2-1 were favored in newly diagnosed disease.

Library construction relied on multiplex PCR. Instrument used: Illumina HiSeq 4000. CDR3 regions were amplified by Arm-PCR with iRepertoire HTBI primers to construct TCR beta libraries. Gel purification was performed on PCR products prior to sequencing. The study's own analysis went as follows. Across samples, fewer than 70 TRBV and 15 or so TRBJ segments were identified and used for gene usage analysis of CDR3 amino acid clonotypes. COPE and FqMerger were used to merge filtered high-quality paired reads into contigs. BLAST was used to align contigs to IMGT TRBV, TRBD and TRBJ reference genes, with CDR3 defined following IMGT. Highly expanded clones were defined as clonotypes with a frequency above 0.1%. Repertoire diversity was measured by Shannon entropy, and V-J evenness by the Gini coefficient. A clonotype was considered public if more than one individual shared it. TCRdb ran its own pipeline on the public reads, namely fastp trimming at Q25 and MiXCR clone calling, and kept in-frame beta chains. One record per CDR3 amino acid sequence lists the most common genes and DNA. TCRdb, not the original authors, processed these V and J calls. This sample comprises approximately 540,000 distinct CDR3 sequences, more than 10% of them detected only once. The top ten clones comprise approximately 9.6% of the sample.

On this clonotype: No antigen is known for it. The junction departs from the called germline gene at one end, perhaps through a read error.

The germline V gene provides CDR1 MGHRA and CDR2 YSYEKL. The CDR3 numbers 15 residues from cysteine through phenylalanine. The retained sequence is limited to the CDR3, 45 bases, with the frame set at the first base. The meaning of the sample's time point label: newly diagnosed GD, antithyroid drugs for less than 3 months. For both TCR sequencing and RNA sequencing, RNA was extracted from PBMCs using TRIzol. The diagnosis of Graves' disease was made according to American Thyroid Association guidelines. Patients for the study were recruited at an endocrinology department in Xi'an, China. Each patient gave around 9 milliliters of peripheral blood, collected in an EDTA anticoagulant tube. Ficoll Paque Plus density gradient separation was used to isolate PBMCs, and no further T cell sorting was done. An Agilent 2100 Bioanalyzer and agarose gel were used to assess RNA quality, and a NanoDrop 2000 was used to measure RNA concentration.

These data are also associated with another study on T cells in Graves' hyperthyroidism and ophthalmopathy. The second investigation adds: Stable Graves' hyperthyroidism was defined as no progression to ophthalmopathy during 18 months of follow-up. Hyperthyroidism patients were newly diagnosed, had a disease duration of under 2 months, and were aged 18 to 65 years. The study excluded patients with uncontrolled infections, other autoimmune diseases, pregnancy or lactation. Diagnoses were based on clinical symptoms, serum thyroxine and TRAb, thyroid ultrasound and orbital computed tomography. For the first round of RT-PCR on the TCR CDR3, the HTBI primer set was used together with the Qiagen OneStep RT-PCR kit. Blood samples also contained most of the expanded thyroid clonotypes (frequency above 0.001), which suggests that blood repertoires may reflect thyroid immune responses. Ophthalmopathy was separated from stable hyperthyroidism by a 13 V-J signature model, with about 88% sensitivity and 81% to 83% specificity obtained in cross-validation and 80%/75% obtained in testing. In validation, the model predicted progression to ophthalmopathy with 55% to 71% sensitivity and 72% to 75% specificity, a median of about six months before onset. To identify TCR V-J signatures that set the groups apart, the researchers used a discovery cohort of 100 patients, made up of 40 to 45 with Graves' ophthalmopathy and 55 to 65 with stable Graves' hyperthyroidism. Whether ophthalmopathy could be predicted prospectively was tested in an independent validation cohort made up of roughly 20 hyperthyroidism patients plus 17 patients who later progressed to ophthalmopathy. The 90 to 100 discovery patients were randomly divided into training and test sets at a 7:3 ratio. The study also compared thyroid tissue and blood T-cell repertoires from about six Graves' hyperthyroidism patients. After blood sampling, hyperthyroidism patients were treated with methimazole at a starting dose of 30 mg daily, and ophthalmopathy patients were treated with high-dose intravenous methylprednisolone. A second multiplex PCR round built the libraries, followed by size selection and purification. The libraries were sequenced on an Illumina HiSeq2000 using paired-end 100 bp reads. Raw data were processed with SOAPnuke, discarding reads with adapters, uncalled bases, mean Phred below 15, or no exact constant-primer or identifier match. High-quality paired reads were merged with COPE v1.2.5, and unique nucleotide sequences were defined as clonotypes. MiTCR v1.1 was used to align the clonotypes against IMGT TRBV, TRBD and TRBJ reference segments. The analysis included only V-J combinations with a frequency above 0.0001, which together covered approximately 99% of the repertoires. A TCS score was defined as the ratio between F50 (clonal expansion) and ExV (chaos), using BLOSUM62-based TCRdist between CDR3 peptides within each V-J. Welch's t-statistics and random forest reduced several hundred V-J features to 10 to 15, which were used in a naive Bayes classifier (R e1071). Sample size was not statistically predetermined, and blinding of investigators to group allocation was not performed. The paper describes TCR Vbeta CDR3 sequencing of about 140 peripheral blood samples, made up of 40 to 45 ophthalmopathy patients, approximately 73 hyperthyroidism patients and some 17 progressor patients.

Sequenced material: peripheral blood mononuclear cells (PBMCs), taken at new diagnosis, from a patient treated with antithyroid drugs. The V gene is TRBV4-1 and the J gene is TRBJ2-5; the D region is possibly TRBD1 or TRBD2, each matching across 6 bases. The TCR originated in a woman under 40 with Graves disease. Donor details come from another sample of the same person, matched by shared clones. The DNA is TGCGTCAGCAGCCCTTTGGGGGGCGGGCAAGAGACCCAGTACTTC. It is translated as CVSSPLGGGQETQYF.